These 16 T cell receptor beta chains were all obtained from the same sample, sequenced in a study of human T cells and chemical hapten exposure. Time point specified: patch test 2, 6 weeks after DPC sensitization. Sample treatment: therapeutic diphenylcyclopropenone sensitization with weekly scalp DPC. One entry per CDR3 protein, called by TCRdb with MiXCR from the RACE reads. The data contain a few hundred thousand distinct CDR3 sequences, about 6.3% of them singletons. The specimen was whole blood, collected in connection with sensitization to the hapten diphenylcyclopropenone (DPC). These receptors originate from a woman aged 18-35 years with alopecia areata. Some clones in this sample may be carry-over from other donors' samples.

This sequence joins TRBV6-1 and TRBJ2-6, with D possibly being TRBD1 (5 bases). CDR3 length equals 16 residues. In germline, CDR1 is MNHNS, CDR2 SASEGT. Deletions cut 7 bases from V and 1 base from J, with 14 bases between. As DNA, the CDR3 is TGTGCCAGCACCCCAAGAGACAGTTCTGGGGCCAACGTCCTGACTTTC. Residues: CASTPRDSSGANVLTF.

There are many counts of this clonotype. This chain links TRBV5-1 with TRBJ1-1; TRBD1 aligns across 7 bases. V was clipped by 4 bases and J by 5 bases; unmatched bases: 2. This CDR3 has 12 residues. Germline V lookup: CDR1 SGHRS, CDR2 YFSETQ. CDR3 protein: CASSETGTEAFF. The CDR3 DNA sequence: TGCGCCAGCAGCGAGACAGGGACTGAAGCTTTCTTT.

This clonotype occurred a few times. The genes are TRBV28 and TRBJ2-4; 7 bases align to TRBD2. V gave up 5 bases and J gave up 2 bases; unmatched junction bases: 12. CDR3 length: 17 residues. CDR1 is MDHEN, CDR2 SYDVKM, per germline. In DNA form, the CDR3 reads TGTGCCAGCAGTCAGCCCGTTGGGGGGGTAACCAAAAACATTCAGTACTTC. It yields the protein CASSQPVGGVTKNIQYF. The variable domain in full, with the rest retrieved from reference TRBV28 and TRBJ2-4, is DVKVTQSSRYLVKRTGEKVFLECVQDMDHENMFWYRQDPGLGLRLIYFSYDVKMKEKGDIPEGYSVSREKKERFSLILESASTNQTSMYLCASSQPVGGVTKNIQYFGAGTRLSVL.

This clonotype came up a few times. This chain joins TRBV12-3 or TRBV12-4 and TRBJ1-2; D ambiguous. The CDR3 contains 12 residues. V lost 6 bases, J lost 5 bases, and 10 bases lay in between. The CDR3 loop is CASSSSRYGYTF. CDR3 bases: TGTGCCAGCAGCTCCTCCCGGTATGGCTACACCTTC.

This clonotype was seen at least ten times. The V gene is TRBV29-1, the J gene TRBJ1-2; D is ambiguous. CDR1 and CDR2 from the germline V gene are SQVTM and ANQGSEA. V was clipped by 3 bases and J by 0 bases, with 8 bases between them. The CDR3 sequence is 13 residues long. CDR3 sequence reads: CSVDQASNYGYTF. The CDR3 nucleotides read TGCAGCGTTGACCAGGCCTCTAACTATGGCTACACCTTC.

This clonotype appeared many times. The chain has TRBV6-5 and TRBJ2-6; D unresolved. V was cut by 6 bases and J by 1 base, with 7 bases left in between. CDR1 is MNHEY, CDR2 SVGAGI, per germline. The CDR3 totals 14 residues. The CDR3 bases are TGTGCCAGCAGCAAAACGTCTGGGGCCAACGTCCTGACTTTC. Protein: CASSKTSGANVLTF.

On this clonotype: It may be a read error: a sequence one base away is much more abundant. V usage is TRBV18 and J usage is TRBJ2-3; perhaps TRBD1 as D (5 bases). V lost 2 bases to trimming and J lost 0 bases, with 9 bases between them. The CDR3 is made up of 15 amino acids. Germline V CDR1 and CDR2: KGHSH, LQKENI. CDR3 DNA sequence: TGTGCCAGCTCACCAGACAGTCAGAGCACAGATACGCAGTATTTT. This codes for CASSPDSQSTDTQYF.

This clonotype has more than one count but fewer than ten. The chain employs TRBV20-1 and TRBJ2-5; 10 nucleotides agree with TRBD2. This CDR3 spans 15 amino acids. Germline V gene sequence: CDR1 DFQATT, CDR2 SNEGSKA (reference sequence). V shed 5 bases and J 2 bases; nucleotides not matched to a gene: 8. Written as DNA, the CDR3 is TGCAGTGCTTGTCTAGCGGGGGCTGATCAAGAGACCCAGTACTTC. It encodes CSACLAGADQETQYF.

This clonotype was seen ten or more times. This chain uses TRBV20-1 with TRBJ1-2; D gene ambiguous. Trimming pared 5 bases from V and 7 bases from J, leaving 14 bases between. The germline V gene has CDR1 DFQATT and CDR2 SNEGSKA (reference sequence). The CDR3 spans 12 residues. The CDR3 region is CSASRGGSGYTF. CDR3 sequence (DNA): TGCAGTGCTTCGCGAGGAGGGAGTGGCTACACCTTC.

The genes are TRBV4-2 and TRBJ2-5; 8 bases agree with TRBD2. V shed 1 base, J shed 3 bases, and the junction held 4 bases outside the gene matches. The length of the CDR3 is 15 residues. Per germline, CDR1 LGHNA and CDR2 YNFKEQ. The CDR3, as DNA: TGTGCCAGCAGCCAAGGCGACGGGAGGGAAGAGACCCAGTACTTC. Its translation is CASSQGDGREETQYF.

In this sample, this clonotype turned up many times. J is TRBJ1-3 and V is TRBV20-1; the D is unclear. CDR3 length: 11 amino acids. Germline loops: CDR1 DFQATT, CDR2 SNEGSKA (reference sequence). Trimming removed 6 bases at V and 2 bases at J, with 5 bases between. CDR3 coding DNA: TGCAGTGCCGCCCCTGGAAACACCATATATTTT. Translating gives CSAAPGNTIYF.

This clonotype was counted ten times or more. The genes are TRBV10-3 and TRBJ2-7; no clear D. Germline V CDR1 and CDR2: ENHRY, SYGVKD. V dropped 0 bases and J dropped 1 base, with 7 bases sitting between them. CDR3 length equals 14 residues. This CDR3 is CAISESGKSYEQYF. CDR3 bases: TGTGCCATCAGTGAGTCGGGGAAATCCTACGAGCAGTACTTC.

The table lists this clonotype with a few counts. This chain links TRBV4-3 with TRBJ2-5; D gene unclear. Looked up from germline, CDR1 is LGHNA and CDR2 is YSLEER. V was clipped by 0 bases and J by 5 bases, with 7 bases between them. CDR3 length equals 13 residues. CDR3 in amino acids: CASSQDNTETQYF. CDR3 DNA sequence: TGCGCCAGCAGCCAAGATAATACGGAGACCCAGTACTTC.

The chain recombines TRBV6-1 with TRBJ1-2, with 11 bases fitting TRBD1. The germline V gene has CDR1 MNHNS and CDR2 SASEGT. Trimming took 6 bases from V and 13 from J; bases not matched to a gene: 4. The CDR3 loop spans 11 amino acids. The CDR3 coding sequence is TGTGCCAGCAGCCTGGGACAGGGGGTCACCTTC. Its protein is CASSLGQGVTF.

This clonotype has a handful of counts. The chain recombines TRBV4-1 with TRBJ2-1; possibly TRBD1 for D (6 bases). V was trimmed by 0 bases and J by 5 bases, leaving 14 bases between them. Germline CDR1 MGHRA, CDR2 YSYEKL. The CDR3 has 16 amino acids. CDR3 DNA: TGCGCCAGCAGCCAAGATCTGAGGGGGAGCCACAATGAGCAGTTCTTC. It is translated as CASSQDLRGSHNEQFF.

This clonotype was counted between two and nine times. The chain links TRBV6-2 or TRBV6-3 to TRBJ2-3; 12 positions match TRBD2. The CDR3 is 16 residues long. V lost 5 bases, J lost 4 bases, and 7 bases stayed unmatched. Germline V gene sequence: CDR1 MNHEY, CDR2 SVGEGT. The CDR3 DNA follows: TGTGCCAGCAGTCGACGGGGGACTAGCGGGCCAGATACGCAGTATTTT. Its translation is CASSRRGTSGPDTQYF.